These 3 T cell receptor beta chains share one sample of origin, sequenced in a study of T-cell memory formation after mild COVID-19. Each CDR3 protein gets one entry after TCRdb re-called the 5' RACE reads with MiXCR. The profile covers 550,000 to 650,000 distinct CDR3 sequences, with 17% appearing a single time and 8.1% taken by the ten largest. Sequenced material: PBMCs or a T cell subset sorted from them (not recorded which). The receptors originated from an adult woman who had mild COVID-19 (a few samples of this study predate the infection). Cell type and time point are not known.

The chain employs TRBV2 and TRBJ2-7; D possibly uses TRBD1 or TRBD2 (5 bases each). The V gene lost 5 bases and the J gene lost 9 bases, with 17 bases spanning the gap. The CDR3 contains 13 residues. From germline, CDR1 is SNHLY and CDR2 FYNNEI. CDR3 coding DNA: TGTGCCAGCAGTCAGGAGAGGGGACCGGGGCAGTACTTC. Translated: CASSQERGPGQYF.

The sample holds many counts of this clonotype. The J gene is TRBJ1-6, the V gene TRBV30, with no clear D. The CDR3 has 14 residues. Per germline, CDR1 GTSNPN and CDR2 SVGIG (reference sequence). V lost 0 bases and J lost 5, with 8 bases in between. As DNA, the CDR3 is TGTGCCTGGAGTGTACTAACGGATAATTCACCCCTCCACTTT. This encodes CAWSVLTDNSPLHF.

This clonotype appeared a few times. The rearrangement uses TRBV12-3 or TRBV12-4 and TRBJ1-5, with D unresolved. The CDR3 is 13 amino acids. V was trimmed by 5 bases and J by 2 bases, leaving 7 bases between them. The CDR3 DNA is TGTGCCAGCAGTGGACGGGGCAATCAGCCCCAGCATTTT. This translates into CASSGRGNQPQHF.